These 27 T cell receptor beta chains were all obtained from the same sample, sequenced in a study of T cells after yellow fever vaccination. TCRdb re-derived calls from the 5' RACE reads in MiXCR, one entry per CDR3 protein. This sample has 70,000 or so distinct CDR3 sequences; approximately 6.2% occur once, and the top ten carry less than 2.5%. This specimen was CD4+ T cells sorted from PBMCs, taken around 15 days after the first yellow fever vaccination. These receptors all stem from a man between 18 and 35 years old who received the YFV17D yellow fever vaccine.

This clonotype was observed many times. The chain has TRBV20-1 and TRBJ1-1; D not certain. Per germline, CDR1 DFQATT and CDR2 SNEGSKA (reference sequence). Trimming took 6 bases from V and 0 from J, leaving 11 bases between them. CDR3 length: 13 amino acids. For the CDR3, the DNA is TGCAGTGCAGCACAGATGCTGAACACTGAAGCTTTCTTT. Protein: CSAAQMLNTEAFF.

Ten or more counts support this clonotype. This sequence joins TRBV18 and TRBJ2-7, with 7 positions matching TRBD1. V gave up 2 bases and J gave up 6 bases; unmatched junction bases: 10. Germline CDR1 and CDR2: KGHSH and LQKENI. CDR3 length: 15 residues. CDR3 coding DNA: TGTGCCAGCTCACCAATTGCAGGGGGAGAAGGCGAGCAGTACTTC. Translated: CASSPIAGGEGEQYF.

This clonotype was seen repeatedly, ten times or more. The V gene is TRBV18, the J gene TRBJ1-5; D is perhaps TRBD1 (6 bases). Trimming pared 0 bases from V and 1 base from J, leaving 16 bases between. Germline V gene data show CDR1 as KGHSH and CDR2 as LQKENI. This CDR3 has 18 residues. The CDR3 protein is CASSPPSQGSRSNQPQHF. Here the CDR3 DNA reads TGTGCCAGCTCACCACCGTCACAGGGAAGTAGAAGCAATCAGCCCCAGCATTTT.

The sample holds a few counts of this clonotype. The chain recombines TRBV5-1 with TRBJ2-3, with a possible D match to TRBD2 (6 bases). CDR3 length: 14 residues. Trimming removed 6 bases from V and 4 bases from J, with 15 bases in between. Germline CDR1 SGHRS, CDR2 YFSETQ. CDR3: CASNIPGGSDTQYF. The CDR3 DNA reads as TGCGCCAGCAATATACCTGGAGGGTCAGATACGCAGTATTTT.

The chain combines TRBV7-2 with TRBJ2-5; 8 bases align to TRBD2. Per germline, CDR1 SGHTA and CDR2 FQGNSA. The junction had 9 bases not matched to a gene; V was cut back by 4 bases and J by 5 bases. The CDR3 length is 15 residues. The CDR3 bases are TGTGCCAGCAGCTCCCGGGAGGGGCGGGGGGAGACCCAGTACTTC. This sequence encodes CASSSREGRGETQYF.

In this sample, this clonotype turned up many times. The rearrangement joins TRBV18 to TRBJ2-3; D gene uncertain. Germline V lookup: CDR1 KGHSH, CDR2 LQKENI. Trimming removed 3 bases at V and 2 bases at J, with 6 bases between. The length of the CDR3 is 13 residues. The CDR3 region is CASSPWDTDTQYF. For the CDR3, the DNA is TGTGCCAGCTCACCTTGGGACACAGATACGCAGTATTTT. The entire variable domain, with the rest obtained from reference TRBV18 and TRBJ2-3, is as follows: NAGVMQNPRHLVRRRGQEARLRCSPMKGHSHVYWYRQLPEEGLKFMVYLQKENIIDESGMPKERFSAEFPKEGPSILRIQQVVRGDSAAYFCASSPWDTDTQYFGPGTRLTVL.

This clonotype was seen many times. This chain links TRBV5-1 with TRBJ1-5; D gene unclear. CDR3 length: 13 residues. The germline CDR1 and CDR2 sequences are SGHRS and YFSETQ. Here the CDR3 DNA reads TGCACCCGAGGTGGGGTTAGCAATCAGCCCCAGCATTTT. Its translation: CTRGGVSNQPQHF.

This clonotype appeared many times. This chain links TRBV6-1 with TRBJ2-7; no clear D gene. The CDR3 totals 15 residues. Trimming cost V 2 bases and J 5 bases, with 16 bases left between them. CDR1 is MNHNS and CDR2 is SASEGT in the germline V gene. CDR3 nucleotide sequence: TGTGCCAGCAGTGAACCCACAGTAACCAATGACGAGCAGTACGTC. This codes for CASSEPTVTNDEQYV.

This clonotype was counted ten times or more. The CDR3 DNA reads as TGTGCCAGCAGCCAAGGTGGGAACTGGGAGGGTGAAAAACTGTTTTTT. This translates into CASSQGGNWEGEKLFF. The chain recombines TRBV4-2 with TRBJ1-4; D ambiguous. Trimming took 1 base from V and 7 from J, leaving 16 bases between them. Germline V lookup: CDR1 LGHNA, CDR2 YNFKEQ. The CDR3 is made up of 16 amino acids.

This clonotype was seen ten or more times. The chain uses TRBV6-5 and TRBJ2-5; D possibly corresponds to TRBD2 (5 bases). This CDR3 contains 14 residues. Germline CDR1 MNHEY, CDR2 SVGAGI. Trimming took off 8 bases at V and 2 bases at J, with 15 bases between the two ends. CDR3 amino acids: CASSGNGHQETQYF. CDR3 in DNA: TGTGCCAGCTCGGGGAATGGGCATCAAGAGACCCAGTACTTC.

There are many counts of this clonotype. V is TRBV4-3 and J is TRBJ1-2; D gene unclear. The CDR3 is made up of 15 amino acids. V lost 4 bases, J lost 2 bases, and 14 bases lay in between. The V gene's germline CDR1 is LGHNA and CDR2 YSLEER. The CDR3: CASSPNEMGNYGYTF. CDR3 sequence (DNA): TGCGCCAGCAGCCCGAATGAGATGGGGAACTATGGCTACACCTTC.

This clonotype was counted many times. Written as DNA, the CDR3 is TGCAGTGCCCTGACTAGGTCTGGGCCCGGGGAGCTGTTTTTT. Translating it yields CSALTRSGPGELFF. J is TRBJ2-2 and V is TRBV20-1, with D perhaps TRBD2 (6 bases). The germline gives CDR1 DFQATT, CDR2 SNEGSKA (reference sequence). The CDR3 covers 14 residues. Trimming took off 6 bases at V and 6 bases at J, with 17 bases between the two ends.

In its sample, this clonotype was seen many times. The chain combines TRBV6-1 with TRBJ2-5; the match to TRBD2 covers 12 bases. The ends lost 4 bases at V and 2 bases at J; junction bases unmatched: 5. Germline-derived CDR1 and CDR2 are MNHNS and SASEGT. The CDR3 is 16 amino acids. The CDR3 DNA reads as TGTGCCAGCAGTGGACACGGGACTAGCGGGCAAGAGACCCAGTACTTC. Protein: CASSGHGTSGQETQYF.

This clonotype was seen repeatedly, ten times or more. The chain has TRBV20-1 and TRBJ2-2, with 8 bases identical to TRBD2. CDR3 length: 14 amino acids. J was trimmed by 6 bases and V by 3 bases; bases with no gene match: 6. Per the germline V gene, CDR1 is DFQATT and CDR2 is SNEGSKA (reference sequence). The CDR3 DNA reads as TGCAGTGCTAGTCCCAGCGGGGGATCCGGGGAGCTGTTTTTT. This gives the protein CSASPSGGSGELFF.

This clonotype was counted many times. This sequence joins TRBV7-2 and TRBJ2-7; TRBD2 might be the D (6 bases). The germline V gene encodes CDR1 SGHTA and CDR2 FQGNSA. CDR3 length: 15 amino acids. Trimming stripped 0 bases from V and 0 bases from J, with 9 bases between. The CDR3 DNA reads as TGTGCCAGCAGCTTAGCTCCGGGAGCCTCCTACGAGCAGTACGTC. As protein: CASSLAPGASYEQYV.

This clonotype was counted many times. The gene calls are TRBV15 and TRBJ2-1; D remains unclear. V lost 6 bases to trimming and J lost 5 bases, with 17 bases between them. The CDR3 extends over 15 amino acids. Per germline, CDR1 LNHNV and CDR2 YYDKDF (reference sequence). The CDR3 DNA follows: TGTGCCACCAGGGGGTACAACCTGAGGAACAATGAGCAGTTCTTC. As protein: CATRGYNLRNNEQFF.

Many counts were recorded for this clonotype. V is TRBV28 and J is TRBJ1-3, with a tentative D call TRBD1 (6 bases). In germline, CDR1 is MDHEN, CDR2 SYDVKM. Trimming pared 6 bases from V and 0 bases from J, leaving 12 bases between. The CDR3 length is 15 residues. The CDR3 bases are TGTGCCAGCAGGACCGGACAGAGCTCTGGAAACACCATATATTTT. Amino acids: CASRTGQSSGNTIYF.

Many counts were recorded for this clonotype. The chain combines TRBV18 with TRBJ2-3, with D perhaps matching TRBD2 (6 bases). Trimming shortened V by 4 bases and J by 3 bases, and 17 bases separated the two germline ends. The CDR3 is 16 residues long. Germline CDR1 and CDR2: KGHSH and LQKENI. The CDR3 DNA reads as TGTGCCAGCTCACTCAACTTCGGCGGGGTGACAGATACGCAGTATTTT. The encoded protein is CASSLNFGGVTDTQYF.

There are many counts of this clonotype. This chain uses TRBV5-1 with TRBJ2-7; 12 nucleotides line up with TRBD2. The germline CDR1 and CDR2 sequences are SGHRS and YFSETQ. J gave up 6 bases and V 0 bases, and 7 bases lay outside the gene matches. CDR3 length: 16 residues. The CDR3 coding sequence is TGCGCCAGCAGCTTGGCAGACCTAGCGGGGGGGCGCGAGCAGTACTTC. Its translation is CASSLADLAGGREQYF.

This clonotype has ten or more counts. This chain connects TRBV7-9 to TRBJ1-1, with D perhaps TRBD1 (5 bases). The CDR3 consists of 14 residues. The V and J ends lost 4 bases and 3 bases respectively, with 12 bases between them. Germline V lookup: CDR1 SEHNR, CDR2 FQNEAQ (reference sequence). The CDR3 DNA is TGTGCCAGCAGCTCATCTCAGGGATACACTGAAGCTTTCTTT. Protein sequence: CASSSSQGYTEAFF.

In this sample, this clonotype turned up many times. The gene calls are TRBV7-2 and TRBJ2-1; 7 bases are shared with TRBD1. This CDR3 comprises 19 residues. Germline lookup yields CDR1 SGHTA and CDR2 FQGNSA. Losses at the gene ends were 3 bases for V and 0 bases for J; bases not matched to a gene: 14. The CDR3 region has the DNA TGTGCCAGCAGCTTCGCCGGGACAGCCCTACTAAGCTCCTACAATGAGCAGTTCTTC. Its protein product is CASSFAGTALLSSYNEQFF.

The table lists this clonotype with many counts. The V gene is TRBV5-1, the J gene TRBJ1-5; the D gene is possibly TRBD1 (5 bases). The CDR3 totals 14 residues. The V end was cut by 4 bases, the J end by 3 bases, with 11 bases between. In germline, CDR1 is SGHRS, CDR2 YFSETQ. CDR3 nucleotide sequence: TGCGCCAGCAGCCTGACAGCTTACAATCAGCCCCAGCATTTT. Its translation is CASSLTAYNQPQHF.

This clonotype has ten or more counts. Here the CDR3 reads CASSLFNEKLFF. The CDR3 DNA reads TGTGCCAGCAGTTTATTTAATGAAAAACTGTTTTTT. This sequence joins TRBV12-3 or TRBV12-4 and TRBJ1-4, with D hard to call. The V gene lost 2 bases and the J gene lost 4 bases, with 2 bases spanning the gap. The CDR3 has 12 residues.

This clonotype was observed many times. The CDR3 reads CASSDRASGAGDTQYF. The CDR3 DNA reads as TGCGCCAGCAGTGACCGGGCTAGCGGGGCCGGAGATACGCAGTATTTT. The J gene is TRBJ2-3, the V gene TRBV10-2; 9 bases are a match to TRBD2. The junction had 9 bases not matched to a gene; V was cut back by 3 bases and J by 5 bases. The germline gives CDR1 WSHSY, CDR2 SAAADI. The CDR3 sequence is 16 residues long.

This chain uses TRBV7-6 with TRBJ2-1; D may match TRBD1 or TRBD2 (6 bases each). CDR1 is SGHVS and CDR2 is FNYEAQ in the germline V gene. Trimming removed 5 bases from V and 4 bases from J, with 18 bases in between. The CDR3 runs 16 residues. Here the CDR3 DNA reads TGTGCCAGCAGCCCCAGGGGCAGCGGGCCATACAATGAGCAGTTCTTC. This encodes CASSPRGSGPYNEQFF.

The rearrangement links TRBV4-3 to TRBJ2-2; TRBD2 might be the D (5 bases). With 1 base removed from V and 2 bases from J, the gap between germline ends came to 11 bases. The germline V gene has CDR1 LGHNA and CDR2 YSLEER. This CDR3 has 16 amino acids. The chain's CDR3 is CASSQVSAANTGELFF. The CDR3, as DNA: TGCGCCAGCAGCCAAGTATCAGCGGCCAACACCGGGGAGCTGTTTTTT.

This clonotype occurred many times. The V call is TRBV6-2 or TRBV6-3, the J call TRBJ2-1; 9 bases agree with TRBD1. Germline loops: CDR1 MNHEY, CDR2 SVGEGT. The CDR3 runs 16 residues. Trimming removed 5 bases from V and 5 bases from J; junction bases left unmatched: 10. The CDR3, as DNA: TGTGCCAGCAGTCCCCTCCGGGACAGGGTGGACAATGAGCAGTTCTTC. Translating it yields CASSPLRDRVDNEQFF.